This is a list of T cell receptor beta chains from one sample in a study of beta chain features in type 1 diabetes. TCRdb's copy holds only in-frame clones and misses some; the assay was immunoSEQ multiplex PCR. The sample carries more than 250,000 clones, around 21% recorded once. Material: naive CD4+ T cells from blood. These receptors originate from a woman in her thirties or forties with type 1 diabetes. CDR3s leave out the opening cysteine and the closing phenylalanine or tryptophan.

ASSQPGRRDTIY	TRBV28	TRBJ1-3
ASSVGLAVNTGELF	TRBV2	TRBJ2-2
SVAGEGPYGYT	TRBV29-1	TRBJ1-2
AWSLGTSPMTQY	TRBV30	TRBJ2-5
ASSLMDRGGTEAF	TRBV7-9	TRBJ1-1
AWSTGNQRPQH	TRBV30	TRBJ1-5
ASSVGGLIPELF	TRBV9	TRBJ1-4
ASALAYQPQH	TRBV2	TRBJ1-5
ASSLGPGRGTGELF	TRBV5-6	TRBJ2-2
ASSAPPRETQY	TRBV18	TRBJ2-5
ASSLDQAKLF	TRBV5-4	TRBJ1-4
ASHSYNEQF	TRBV5-6	TRBJ2-1
ASSIASQETQY	TRBV9	TRBJ2-5
ASSQSIWSNDRFNSYEQY	TRBV23-1	TRBJ2-7
AIRTDSNQPQH	TRBV2	TRBJ1-5
ASSVASEETQY	TRBV9	TRBJ2-5
ASSFMRNTGELF	TRBV7-8	TRBJ2-2
ASSTRDLYEQY	TRBV19	TRBJ2-7
ASSQQSGASYEQY	TRBV14	TRBJ2-7
ASSSGADTQY	TRBV28	TRBJ2-3
ASSVLAGAYTGELF	TRBV9	TRBJ2-2
SVEIQLQGGYT	TRBV29-1	TRBJ1-2
ASSFGRNRGDSNQPQH	TRBV18	TRBJ1-5
ASSGPRSNQPQH	TRBV2	TRBJ1-5
ASSLPQGPLH	TRBV7-2	TRBJ1-6
ASSPGQWNEQF	TRBV7-9	TRBJ2-1
ASLRTEENTEAF	TRBV5-4	TRBJ1-1
ASTTGGAGTYQETQY	TRBV5-4	TRBJ2-5
ASSLQETQY	TRBV18	TRBJ2-5